A selection of T cell receptor beta chains follows, all from one sample in a study of Graves' ophthalmopathy and Graves' hyperthyroidism. TCRdb used MiXCR to reprocess the multiplex PCR reads, holding one entry per CDR3 protein. The sample consists of 1 million to 1.3 million distinct CDR3 sequences, about 40% of them appearing once. Sequencing was done on a sample of peripheral blood or thyroid tissue (not recorded which). The receptor set was obtained from an adult man with Graves' hyperthyroidism. Each CDR3 is given with its conserved first and last residue. Fields, in order: clone size, J gene, D gene, V gene, CDR3 DNA, CDR3 protein. A D gene is named only where the DNA matches it firmly. The size entry is marked missing in some rows and otherwise reads once, few, many or a size class.

>NA|TRBJ1-2|NA|TRBV5-1
TGCGCCAGCAGCTTGTTTCCCCCGGATGGGCTTTTGGGACAAGTCTATGGCTACACCTTC
CASSLFPPDGLLGQVYGYTF
>many|TRBJ1-1|TRBD1|TRBV5-6
TGTGCCAGCAGCTTGTCGGGACAGATGAACACTGAAGCTTTCTTT
CASSLSGQMNTEAFF
>many|TRBJ1-5|TRBD1|TRBV6-2/TRBV6-3
TGTGCCAGCAGTGCTACAGGGGACCACAAGCATTTT
CASSATGDHKHF
>many|TRBJ2-7|NA|TRBV7-2
TGTGCCAGCAGCCCGGTGGCCTACGAGCAGTACTTC
CASSPVAYEQYF
>few|TRBJ1-5|NA|TRBV6-4
TGTGCCAGCAGTTACTGGGGAATCAACCAGCCCCAGCATTTT
CASSYWGINQPQHF
>NA|TRBJ2-5|TRBD1|TRBV7-2
TGTGCCAGCAGCTTAGAGGGGACAGTCACCCAAGAGACCCAGTACTTC
CASSLEGTVTQETQYF
>NA|TRBJ1-2|NA|TRBV10-3
TGTGCCATCACAGATGGACTAGGCCTTAACTATGGCTACACCTTC
CAITDGLGLNYGYTF
>many|TRBJ1-2|NA|TRBV29-1
TGCAGCGGCGGAACAGGGTCGGGCTACACCTTC
CSGGTGSGYTF
>NA|TRBJ2-1|TRBD1|TRBV5-1
TGCGCCAGCAGCTCGACAGGGGTCTCCAATGAGCAGTTCTTC
CASSSTGVSNEQFF
>NA|TRBJ2-7|TRBD1|TRBV29-1
TGCAGCGTTCGGAGACAGGGGGCTGGGTCCTACGAGCAGTACTTC
CSVRRQGAGSYEQYF
>many|TRBJ1-5|NA|TRBV12-3/TRBV12-4
TGTGCCAGCAGTTTCTATGAGAATCAGCCCCAGCATTTT
CASSFYENQPQHF
>few|TRBJ2-7|TRBD2|TRBV7-9
TGTGCCAGCAGCTTAGGAACGTCTAGCGGGGCCTACGAGCAGTACTTC
CASSLGTSSGAYEQYF
>few|TRBJ1-2|TRBD1|TRBV28
TGTGCCAGCAGTTCACAGGGGAGGAATGGCTACACCTTC
CASSSQGRNGYTF
>many|TRBJ2-5|TRBD1|TRBV7-8
TGTGCCAGCAGCTCTCTGGACAGGGCTCGCCTCCAAGAGACCCAGTACTTC
CASSSLDRARLQETQYF
>many|TRBJ1-4|TRBD1|TRBV7-9
TGTGCCAGCAGCTTAGCCCGAGCCACAGGGGAGAAACTGTTTTTT
CASSLARATGEKLFF
>many|TRBJ2-5|TRBD2|TRBV10-3
TGTGCCATCGGTCCGGGGCGGGAGGGCCGAGAGACCCAGTACTTC
CAIGPGREGRETQYF
>NA|TRBJ1-5|NA|TRBV2
TGTGCCAGCAGTGCTAGAAAGGGGCAGTCCAATCAGCCCCAGCATTTT
CASSARKGQSNQPQHF
>NA|TRBJ2-5|NA|TRBV9
TGTGCCAGCCCAACGGGGCAGGGAGGAGAGACCCAGTACTTC
CASPTGQGGETQYF
>NA|TRBJ1-2|NA|TRBV14
TGTGCCAGCAGCCTCACCTCGGCCCTTTATGGCTACACCTTC
CASSLTSALYGYTF
>few|TRBJ2-2|NA|TRBV2
TGTGCCAGCAGCGCCCCCTCTCGGTCCACCGGGGAGCTGTTTTTT
CASSAPSRSTGELFF
>many|TRBJ1-6|TRBD1|TRBV25-1
TGTGCCAGCAGTGAGCTTGGGACAGGGGGCAGTTCACCCCTCCACTTT
CASSELGTGGSSPLHF
>NA|TRBJ2-7|TRBD2|TRBV7-2
TGTGCCAGCAGCTTCGACCGGACTAGCGGGAGGGTATTC
CASSFDRTSGRVF